The source of this T cell receptor beta chain is a study of human T cells and chemical hapten exposure. Study-wide results and caveats: There was no change with DPC sensitization in TCRs above 1 in 1000 frequency.

On this clonotype itself: Its specificity is unknown.

Specified time point: pre-sensitization, week 0. Sample treatment: therapeutic diphenylcyclopropenone sensitization with weekly scalp DPC. Germline V gives CDR1 SGHDN, CDR2 FVKESK. The V and J ends lost 0 bases and 1 base, in that order; junction bases with no gene match: 7. The length of the CDR3 is 17 residues. MiXCR was run by TCRdb on the RACE reads, yielding one entry per CDR3 protein. This sample carries 250,000 or so distinct CDR3 sequences, about 7.7% of them seen once, and the ten largest clones take 1.2%. Here the sequenced sample was whole blood, taken in connection with sensitization to the hapten diphenylcyclopropenone (DPC). This TCR came from a man younger than 35 with alopecia areata. Some clones in this sample may be carry-over from other donors' samples. The chain recombines TRBV14 with TRBJ1-2, with TRBD1 identical over 8 bases. The DNA for the CDR3 is TGTGCCAGCAGCCAAGATTCCTGGACAGGGTATAACTATGGCTACACCTTC. Translated: CASSQDSWTGYNYGYTF.